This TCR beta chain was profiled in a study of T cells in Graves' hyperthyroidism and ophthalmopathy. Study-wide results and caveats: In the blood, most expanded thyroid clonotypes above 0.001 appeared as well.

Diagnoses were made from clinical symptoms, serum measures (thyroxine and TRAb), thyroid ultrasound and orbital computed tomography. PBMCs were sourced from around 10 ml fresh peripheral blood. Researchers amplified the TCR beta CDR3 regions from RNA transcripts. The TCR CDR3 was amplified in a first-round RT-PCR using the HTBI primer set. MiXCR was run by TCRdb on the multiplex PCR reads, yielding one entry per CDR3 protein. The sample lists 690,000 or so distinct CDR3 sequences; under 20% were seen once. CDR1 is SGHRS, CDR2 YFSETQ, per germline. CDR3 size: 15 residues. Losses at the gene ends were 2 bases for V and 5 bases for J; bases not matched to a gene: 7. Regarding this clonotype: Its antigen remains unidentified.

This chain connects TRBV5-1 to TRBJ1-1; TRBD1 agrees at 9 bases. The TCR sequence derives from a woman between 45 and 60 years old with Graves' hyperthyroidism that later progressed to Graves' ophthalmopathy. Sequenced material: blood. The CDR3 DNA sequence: TGCGCCAGCAGCTTTCTAGGGACAGGGCCTACTGAAGCTTTCTTT. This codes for CASSFLGTGPTEAFF.